This T cell receptor beta chain is drawn from a study of beta chain features in type 1 diabetes. About the research overall: Researchers looked at roughly 110 million sorted cells across all samples.

The CDR3 loop spans 17 amino acids. V was pared by 0 bases and J by 1 base, with 14 bases between. CDR1 is SGHRS and CDR2 is YFSETQ in the germline V gene. Donors contributed one heparinised blood draw apiece, averaging approximately 120 mL. General study points: There was a moderate but significant shortening of TCRB CDR3s in all four CD4+ subsets of Type 1 diabetes patients. Patients and controls would share equally any PCR tilt toward shorter templates.

This clone has a handful of counts. Its antigen is currently unknown. Sequenced material consisted of expressed TCRB transcripts (all of the isolated RNA was reverse transcribed). The average read count of naive, central memory and regulatory T cell samples was approximately 3.5 million. Libraries were prepared by immunoSEQ multiplex PCR; TCRdb keeps only in-frame clonotypes and omits some of them. Here the sample spans hundreds of thousands of clones, around an eighth being singletons. The specimen was naive CD4+ T cells from blood. This chain joins TRBV5-1 and TRBJ2-1; a weak D match, TRBD2 (8 bases). The TCR sequence derives from a man aged 18-30 years with type 1 diabetes. The CDR3 bases are TGCGCCAGCAGCTTGGTAATAGCGGGACAGTCCTACAATGAGCAGTTCTTC. It is translated as CASSLVIAGQSYNEQFF.